The T cell receptor beta chain under discussion was sequenced for a study of cytomegalovirus exposure and HLA in healthy donors. About the research overall: From donors who were HLA-typed, an early data release held around 80 million unique TCRs.

60 Vbeta and 13 Jbeta primers were used in PCR. Data came from immunoSEQ multiplex PCR; TCRdb stores just in-frame clones and leaves some out. Among some 150,000 clones listed, under 80% were seen once. Input material: PBMCs. The receptor was derived from a female donor in good health and CMV-seronegative.

Here the CDR3 DNA reads TGTGCCAGCAGTGATCCGGGACTAGTTTTGGTTGAGCAGTTCTTC. Its protein is CASSDPGLVLVEQFF. The chain has TRBV6-1 and TRBJ2-1; TRBD2 agrees at 8 bases. Germline CDR1 is MNHNS and CDR2 is SASEGT. V lost 3 bases and J lost 9; bases outside the gene matches: 10. The CDR3 covers 15 residues.